This T cell receptor (beta chain) was observed in a study of post-analysis software for immune sequencing data. Study in general: Included among the disease courses, which were recorded for the cohort, were relapsing-remitting, secondary progressive and progressive-relapsing multiple sclerosis.

Broader study findings: Five TRBV segments were significantly more frequent in patients than in controls. TRBV5-6, TRBV5-1 and TRBV20-1 were among these segments. Controls significantly exceeded multiple sclerosis patients in normalized Chao1 diversity. F measure clustering grouped samples strongly by preparation batch.

Unique molecular identifiers were present in the TCR beta cDNA libraries. The authors obtained 540,000 or so cDNA molecules from approximately 0.95 to 9.8 million T cells. TCRdb fed the PCR reads into MiXCR, producing one record per CDR3 protein. Altogether roughly 580,000 distinct CDR3 sequences are present, roughly 47% being singletons, with the ten largest covering about 1.5%. A note on this clonotype: Its target is unknown.

CDR1 is SGHRS, CDR2 YFSETQ, per germline. The ends were cut back, 1 base at V and 0 bases at J, with 14 bases in the middle. CDR3 length: 18 residues. This rearrangement joins TRBV5-1 to TRBJ2-6; D gene unclear. This clonotype was sampled from a girl aged 10-17 years with multiple sclerosis. The material sequenced was blood. The CDR3 loop is CASSLRAPRASGANVLTF. DNA for the CDR3: TGCGCCAGCAGCTTGCGAGCCCCACGGGCCTCTGGGGCCAACGTCCTGACTTTC.